A selection of T cell receptor beta chains follows, all from one sample in a study of shared clonotypes between healthy human individuals. TCRdb's table, derived via immunoSEQ multiplex PCR, lists solely in-frame clones and lacks some. The repertoire holds 2 million or so clones, roughly 94% seen once, with more than 0.1% in the top ten. Sequenced sample: naive CD4+ T cells sorted from blood. These receptors were taken from a young man in good health. Each CDR3 is given with its conserved first and last residue. Each record gives: D gene, V gene, J gene, clone size, CDR3 DNA, CDR3 protein. D genes are given only for firm matches. The size entry is marked missing in some rows and otherwise reads once, few, many or a size class.

D gene: TRBD1; V gene: TRBV19; J gene: TRBJ2-7; clone size: NA; CDR3 DNA: TGTGCCAGTAGATCAACCCGGGACAGCTTCTACGAGCAGTACTTC; CDR3 protein: CASRSTRDSFYEQYF
D gene: NA; V gene: TRBV2; J gene: TRBJ1-1; clone size: NA; CDR3 DNA: TGTGCCAGCAGGTCCCCCAGAGAACCTTCTGAAGCTTTCTTT; CDR3 protein: CASRSPREPSEAFF
D gene: TRBD2; V gene: TRBV18; J gene: TRBJ2-3; clone size: once; CDR3 DNA: TGTGCCAGCTCACCCGGTAGCGGGGGAGCGGCAGATACGCAGTATTTT; CDR3 protein: CASSPGSGGAADTQYF
D gene: TRBD2; V gene: TRBV9; J gene: TRBJ2-1; clone size: NA; CDR3 DNA: TGTGCCAGCAGCGCCTCCGGGACTAGTTCTAATGAGCAGTTCTTC; CDR3 protein: CASSASGTSSNEQFF
D gene: TRBD1; V gene: TRBV10-2; J gene: TRBJ1-5; clone size: NA; CDR3 DNA: TGCGCCAGCAGTGAAGGACAGGACGGACGCAATCAGCCCCAGCATTTT; CDR3 protein: CASSEGQDGRNQPQHF
D gene: NA; V gene: TRBV6-4; J gene: TRBJ1-3; clone size: NA; CDR3 DNA: TGTGCCAGGTGCCGGGACTATGGAAACACCATATATTTT; CDR3 protein: CARCRDYGNTIYF
D gene: NA; V gene: TRBV25-1; J gene: TRBJ1-1; clone size: NA; CDR3 DNA: TGTGCCAGCAGAGCTCCGGGCAGTTTGAACACTGAAGCTTTCTTT; CDR3 protein: CASRAPGSLNTEAFF
D gene: TRBD1; V gene: TRBV28; J gene: TRBJ2-2; clone size: NA; CDR3 DNA: TGTGCCAGCAGTTTCCCAAGCAGGGACAGGGCGTCCGGGGAGCTGTTTTTT; CDR3 protein: CASSFPSRDRASGELFF
D gene: TRBD1; V gene: TRBV5-1; J gene: TRBJ2-2; clone size: NA; CDR3 DNA: TGCGCCAGCAGCCCAGGGGGAGTTGCCGGGGAGCTGTTTTTT; CDR3 protein: CASSPGGVAGELFF
D gene: NA; V gene: TRBV5-1; J gene: TRBJ2-6; clone size: NA; CDR3 DNA: TGCGCCAGCAGCTTGGGGTCCTCAGCCCCTGGGGCCAACGTCCTGACTTTC; CDR3 protein: CASSLGSSAPGANVLTF
D gene: TRBD1; V gene: TRBV7-2; J gene: TRBJ1-1; clone size: NA; CDR3 DNA: TGTGCCAGCAGCTTATATGCAGGGGGGAACACTGAAGCTTTCTTT; CDR3 protein: CASSLYAGGNTEAFF
D gene: NA; V gene: TRBV18; J gene: TRBJ2-2; clone size: NA; CDR3 DNA: TGTGCCAGCTCACCACCAGGGTCGGGGGAGCTGTTTTTT; CDR3 protein: CASSPPGSGELFF
D gene: TRBD2; V gene: TRBV15; J gene: TRBJ2-1; clone size: few; CDR3 DNA: TGTGCCACCAGGCCCCGGACTAGCGGAGCCTACAATGAGCAGTTCTTC; CDR3 protein: CATRPRTSGAYNEQFF
D gene: NA; V gene: TRBV10-3; J gene: TRBJ2-7; clone size: NA; CDR3 DNA: TGTGCCATCTCAGCAGGGATATACGAGCAGTACTTC; CDR3 protein: CAISAGIYEQYF
D gene: NA; V gene: TRBV5-6; J gene: TRBJ1-4; clone size: once; CDR3 DNA: TGTGCCAGCAGCTTCCGGGGGCGGGAGAATGAAAAACTGTTTTTT; CDR3 protein: CASSFRGRENEKLFF
D gene: NA; V gene: TRBV7-3; J gene: TRBJ2-3; clone size: NA; CDR3 DNA: TGTGCCAGCAGCAGGGACCACACAGATACGCAGTATTTT; CDR3 protein: CASSRDHTDTQYF
D gene: TRBD1; V gene: TRBV27; J gene: TRBJ1-2; clone size: NA; CDR3 DNA: TGTGCCAGCAGTTCAGACAACAGGGGGGTCTATGGCTACACCTTC; CDR3 protein: CASSSDNRGVYGYTF
D gene: NA; V gene: TRBV2; J gene: TRBJ1-1; clone size: NA; CDR3 DNA: TGTGCCAGCAACACATGGAACACTGAAGCTTTCTTT; CDR3 protein: CASNTWNTEAFF
D gene: NA; V gene: TRBV4-3; J gene: TRBJ1-2; clone size: NA; CDR3 DNA: TGCGCCAGCAGCCAAAATGCAGGGGACTATGGCTACACCTTC; CDR3 protein: CASSQNAGDYGYTF
D gene: TRBD1; V gene: TRBV28; J gene: TRBJ1-4; clone size: NA; CDR3 DNA: TGTGCCAGCAAACTACCCCCCAGGGGGCCGGTTAATGAAAAACTGTTTTTT; CDR3 protein: CASKLPPRGPVNEKLFF
D gene: NA; V gene: TRBV30; J gene: TRBJ2-7; clone size: NA; CDR3 DNA: TGTGCCTGGAGTCTAAGAGGTGGCGGGATCTCTCACGAGCAGTACTTC; CDR3 protein: CAWSLRGGGISHEQYF
D gene: NA; V gene: TRBV15; J gene: TRBJ1-1; clone size: NA; CDR3 DNA: TGTGCCACCAGCAGAGTTGGGGGTGGGAACACTGAAGCTTTCTTT; CDR3 protein: CATSRVGGGNTEAFF
D gene: NA; V gene: TRBV6-5; J gene: TRBJ2-1; clone size: NA; CDR3 DNA: TGTGCCAGCAGTTACAGACCCCGGAATGAGCAGTTCTTC; CDR3 protein: CASSYRPRNEQFF
D gene: TRBD1; V gene: TRBV6-1; J gene: TRBJ2-7; clone size: NA; CDR3 DNA: TGTGCCAGCAGTGAGGGATCGACAGGGGGCTACGAGCAGTACTTC; CDR3 protein: CASSEGSTGGYEQYF
D gene: NA; V gene: TRBV6-1; J gene: TRBJ1-4; clone size: NA; CDR3 DNA: TGTGCCAGCAAAGACTCAACTCGAGGGGAAAAACTGTTTTTT; CDR3 protein: CASKDSTRGEKLFF
D gene: NA; V gene: TRBV4-3; J gene: TRBJ2-3; clone size: NA; CDR3 DNA: TGCGCCAGCAGCCAAGATTTGATAAGGCAAGATACGCAGTATTTT; CDR3 protein: CASSQDLIRQDTQYF
D gene: TRBD2; V gene: TRBV6-5; J gene: TRBJ2-7; clone size: NA; CDR3 DNA: TGTGCCAGCAGCCTTTTTTCCGGGACTAGTTCCGAGCAGTACTTC; CDR3 protein: CASSLFSGTSSEQYF
D gene: NA; V gene: TRBV6-5; J gene: TRBJ1-3; clone size: NA; CDR3 DNA: TGTGCCAGCAGCCCCCCCTGGGGCTCTGGAAACACCATATATTTT; CDR3 protein: CASSPPWGSGNTIYF
D gene: NA; V gene: TRBV6-1; J gene: TRBJ2-7; clone size: NA; CDR3 DNA: TGTGCCACCAAAAGGCCGGGTTACGAGCAGTACTTC; CDR3 protein: CATKRPGYEQYF
D gene: NA; V gene: TRBV13; J gene: TRBJ1-1; clone size: NA; CDR3 DNA: TGTGCCAGCAGCTTGTGGCAGAGTAACACTGAAGCTTTCTTT; CDR3 protein: CASSLWQSNTEAFF
D gene: NA; V gene: TRBV28; J gene: TRBJ1-1; clone size: once; CDR3 DNA: TGTGCCAGCAGTTTAGGAGACGGGCTCATGAACACTGAAGCTTTCTTT; CDR3 protein: CASSLGDGLMNTEAFF
D gene: NA; V gene: TRBV20-1; J gene: TRBJ1-1; clone size: NA; CDR3 DNA: TGCAGTGCTGTGAGCCGTGAAGCTTTCTTT; CDR3 protein: CSAVSREAFF
D gene: NA; V gene: TRBV2; J gene: TRBJ2-5; clone size: NA; CDR3 DNA: TGTGCCAGCATATGGATAGAGACCCAGTACTTC; CDR3 protein: CASIWIETQYF
D gene: NA; V gene: TRBV6-1; J gene: TRBJ2-7; clone size: NA; CDR3 DNA: TGTGCCAGCAGTGAATTAGGGGAACTCTACGAGCAGTACTTC; CDR3 protein: CASSELGELYEQYF
D gene: TRBD2; V gene: TRBV7-9; J gene: TRBJ2-3; clone size: NA; CDR3 DNA: TGTGCCAGCAGCTCAAGGGGAGGAAAGCGGGGGACTAGCACAGATACGCAGTATTTT; CDR3 protein: CASSSRGGKRGTSTDTQYF
D gene: TRBD1; V gene: TRBV7-2; J gene: TRBJ1-6; clone size: NA; CDR3 DNA: TGTGCCAGCAGCTTAGAGGCAGGGGGGATTGGTTCACCCCTCCACTTT; CDR3 protein: CASSLEAGGIGSPLHF
D gene: TRBD1; V gene: TRBV10-3; J gene: TRBJ2-3; clone size: NA; CDR3 DNA: TGTGCCACCCTAGAGACAGGGGGAGGGACAGATACGCAGTATTTT; CDR3 protein: CATLETGGGTDTQYF
D gene: NA; V gene: TRBV18; J gene: TRBJ1-1; clone size: NA; CDR3 DNA: TGTGCCAGCTCACCTTTAGGAGCAAGCATGAACACTGAAGCTTTCTTT; CDR3 protein: CASSPLGASMNTEAFF
D gene: TRBD1; V gene: TRBV5-1; J gene: TRBJ2-5; clone size: NA; CDR3 DNA: TGCGCCAGCAGCTTGGCTGGGGGGACAGGGTTTTTTGAGACCCAGTACTTC; CDR3 protein: CASSLAGGTGFFETQYF
D gene: NA; V gene: TRBV4-1; J gene: TRBJ2-7; clone size: NA; CDR3 DNA: TGCGCCAGCAGCCAATTTGTGGTTCCGTTCCCCGACACTTGGTTCGAGCAGTACTTC; CDR3 protein: CASSQFVVPFPDTWFEQYF
D gene: NA; V gene: TRBV7-2; J gene: TRBJ2-7; clone size: NA; CDR3 DNA: TGTGCCAGCAGCCAGGACAGCCCTCCGCAGTACTTC; CDR3 protein: CASSQDSPPQYF